This T cell receptor beta chain was observed in a study of T cells after yellow fever vaccination. This clonotype turned up a few times. Its specificity is unknown. Study results and caveats: Overall, a small share of clonotypes was seen in both CD4 and CD8 compartments.

TCRdb fed the 5' RACE reads into MiXCR, producing one record per CDR3 protein. The data hold more than 300,000 distinct CDR3 sequences, with 6.5% to 8.5% observed a single time. Trimming took 2 bases from V and 1 from J, leaving 8 bases between them. Germline V gives CDR1 LGHDT, CDR2 YNNKEL (reference sequence). This CDR3 region has 14 residues. The V and J genes are TRBV3-1 and TRBJ2-5; D might be TRBD1 (5 bases). This sample comprised PBMCs, obtained approximately 40 days after the first yellow fever vaccination. The TCR comes from a man aged 18 to 35 who received the YFV17D yellow fever vaccine. The CDR3: CASSQTQGQETQYF. The CDR3 DNA reads TGTGCCAGCAGCCAAACCCAGGGCCAAGAGACCCAGTACTTC.